What follows are 10 T cell receptor beta chains derived from one specimen sequenced in a study of T cells in Graves' hyperthyroidism and ophthalmopathy. Researchers took RNA transcripts and amplified the TCR beta CDR3 regions from them. Primed by the HTBI set, a first-round RT-PCR was run on the TCR CDR3. One entry per CDR3 protein, called by TCRdb with MiXCR from the multiplex PCR reads. The sample lists under 400,000 distinct CDR3 sequences; approximately 25% were seen once. The source material was blood. All receptors derive from a man aged 45-65 years with Graves' hyperthyroidism.

The V and J genes are TRBV4-1 and TRBJ1-5, with a tentative D call TRBD1 (6 bases). The germline gives CDR1 MGHRA, CDR2 YSYEKL. Trimming took off 1 base at V and 6 bases at J, with 10 bases between the two ends. The length of the CDR3 is 14 residues. This CDR3 reads CASSQAGAGQPQHF. The DNA for the CDR3 is TGCGCCAGCAGCCAAGCAGGGGCGGGTCAGCCCCAGCATTTT.

The chain combines TRBV6-1 with TRBJ1-1; 7 nucleotides line up with TRBD1. The V gene end was trimmed by 6 bases and the J gene end by 4 bases; junction bases not matched to a gene: 11. Per germline, CDR1 MNHNS and CDR2 SASEGT. The CDR3 totals 15 residues. The CDR3 sequence: CASRPPGTVVTEAFF. CDR3 sequence (DNA): TGTGCCAGCAGGCCTCCCGGGACAGTGGTCACTGAAGCTTTCTTT.

The V and J genes are TRBV6-9 and TRBJ1-2, with 8 bases that match TRBD1. V gave up 3 bases and J gave up 6 bases; unmatched junction bases: 9. CDR3 length: 15 amino acids. Germline V gene data show CDR1 as MNHGY and CDR2 as SVAAGI. The CDR3, as DNA: TGTGCCAGCAGTTACACCGACAGGGGAACGGATGGCTACACCTTC. This encodes CASSYTDRGTDGYTF.

The sample holds many counts of this clonotype. CDR3 residues: CASSQDSIAREQYF. CDR3 DNA sequence: TGTGCCAGCAGCCAAGATAGTATAGCCCGCGAGCAGTACTTC. This chain uses TRBV3-1 with TRBJ2-7, with unresolved D. V lost 0 bases and J lost 6, with 12 bases in between. The CDR3 has 14 residues. Germline lookup yields CDR1 LGHDT and CDR2 YNNKEL (reference sequence).

V is TRBV12-3 or TRBV12-4 and J is TRBJ2-5, with D possibly matching TRBD1 (6 bases). The length of the CDR3 is 15 residues. V gave up 7 bases and J gave up 2 bases, with 17 bases separating them. The CDR3 bases are TGTGCCAGCAACCTACAGGGTTATCCTCAAGAGACCCAGTACTTC. It is translated as CASNLQGYPQETQYF.

This clonotype was counted many times. This chain links TRBV11-2 with TRBJ1-2; tentatively, D is TRBD1 (6 bases). This CDR3 has 13 amino acids. CDR1 SGHAT and CDR2 FQNNGV come from the germline V gene. Trimming shortened V by 1 base and J by 11 bases, and 14 bases separated the two germline ends. The DNA of the CDR3 is TGTGCCAGCAGCTTAGCGGGGGGCGCAGGATACACCTTC. Its translation is CASSLAGGAGYTF. The full variable domain, rest sourced from reference TRBV11-2 and TRBJ1-2, is EAGVAQSPRYKIIEKRQSVAFWCNPISGHATLYWYQQILGQGPKLLIQFQNNGVVDDSQLPKDRFSAERLKGVDSTLKIQPAKLEDSAVYLCASSLAGGAGYTFGSGTRLTVV.

This clonotype was detected only a few times. J is TRBJ1-1 and V is TRBV29-1; D ambiguous. V lost 5 bases and J lost 0, with 7 bases in between. This CDR3 contains 12 residues. Looked up from germline, CDR1 is SQVTM and CDR2 is ANQGSEA. The CDR3 nucleotides read TGCAGCGTTCACGAGATGAACACTGAAGCTTTCTTT. This translates into CSVHEMNTEAFF.

This clonotype was detected ten times or more. The J gene is TRBJ2-3, the V gene TRBV11-2; 8 positions match TRBD2. Germline CDR1 and CDR2: SGHAT and FQNNGV. CDR3 length equals 15 residues. The J segment lost 0 bases and the V segment lost 4 bases, leaving 3 bases of the junction unmatched. CDR3: CASSSTSGSTDTQYF. The CDR3 DNA is TGTGCCAGCAGCTCAACTAGCGGCAGCACAGATACGCAGTATTTT.

This clonotype was recorded only once. The chain carries TRBV5-1 and TRBJ1-6; unclear D gene. CDR1 SGHRS and CDR2 YFSETQ come from the germline V gene. The CDR3 has 13 residues. Trimming took off 0 bases at V and 7 bases at J, with 5 bases between the two ends. CDR3 amino acids: CASSLGSNSPLHF. For the CDR3, the DNA is TGCGCCAGCAGCTTGGGCTCCAATTCACCCCTCCACTTT.

This clonotype was detected many times. V gene TRBV5-1 combines with J gene TRBJ1-1, with TRBD1 as a possible D gene (6 bases). V shed 1 base and J shed 4 bases, with 8 bases lying between them. In germline, CDR1 is SGHRS, CDR2 YFSETQ. This CDR3 comprises 13 residues. The CDR3 DNA reads TGCGCCAGCAGCTTGAGCAGGGGCACTGAAGCTTTCTTT. Amino acids: CASSLSRGTEAFF.